The subject of this entry is one TCR beta chain. The antigen is not known. Here immunoSEQ multiplex PCR was the method, and the copy in TCRdb shows in-frame clones only, minus some. The sample records about 140,000 clones, 92% being singletons. The data derive from a study of T cell responses to AZD1222 COVID-19 vaccine. Study-level results: Vaccine-related CD4 TCRs covered spike, predominating at 160-218 and 743-854. Donors were chiefly white British, with a greater number of females, and clonal diversity was perhaps underestimated. Nearly half of spike-specific TCRs reportedly go after variant regions that carry no mutations.

V lost 7 bases and J 4 bases, leaving 19 bases between the germline ends. CDR3 length: 15 residues. Germline CDR1 MNHEY, CDR2 SVGAGI. The rearrangement joins TRBV6-5 to TRBJ1-1; D gene unclear. The input for sequencing was peripheral blood, taken 28 days after the second AZD1222 dose. The sequence was collected from an adult who received the AZD1222 COVID-19 vaccine. The CDR3 here is CASNLRRGGGTEAFF. Written as DNA, the CDR3 is TGTGCCAGCAACCTCAGGCGGGGAGGTGGCACTGAAGCTTTCTTT.